What follows is one TCR beta chain and its context. Its specificity is not known. Profiling relied on immunoSEQ multiplex PCR, and the TCRdb table lists in-frame clones only, not all of them. The sample gives 30,000 to 35,000 clones, approximately 87% of which show up once; about 12% is in the top ten. This record comes from a study of a mutant IDH1 vaccine in newly diagnosed glioma. At the level of the study: Males made up 62.5% and females roughly 40% of treated patients, whose mean age was 40.4 years. Study-level points and caveats: Of the patients, less than 95% had vaccine-induced immune responses.

The time point was: week 47, end of study. Each dose delivered 300 ug of mutant IDH1 20-mer peptide subcutaneously with imiquimod. The TCR sequence derives from a woman younger than 45 with glioma. The source material was PBMCs, sampled from a glioma patient whose treatment included an IDH1 peptide vaccine.

The CDR3 bases are TGCGCCAGCAGCCACCTGACAGGGGCCACTGAAGCTTTCTTT. It yields the protein CASSHLTGATEAFF. The chain carries TRBV4-1 and TRBJ1-1; 8 bases agree with TRBD1. The CDR3 spans 14 residues. Trimming cost V 3 bases and J 4 bases; bases outside gene matches: 4. Germline V gene lookup returns CDR1 MGHRA and CDR2 YSYEKL.